The present TCR beta chain was sequenced within a study of blood T cells in healthy people across ages (dated by TCRdb to between 2014 and 2017). Notes on the research overall: In model experiments, template switching captured about one uniquely barcoded TCR beta cDNA molecule for every two T cells. Donors of different ages were randomly distributed across sequencing lanes to avoid experimental bias. Using deep sequencing normalized with unique cDNA molecular identifiers, the study measured how TCR beta repertoire diversity changes with age. Using the same blood draw, the study looked at two additional independent replicas of 1 million unique cDNA reads for two donors, one aged 18 to 30 and the other aged 80 or older. Donors were grouped into four age groups: young (average approximately 16 years), middle-aged (roughly 38), aged (around 56) and long-lived (just over 80). Study-level results and caveats: The long-lived group showed more naive CD4+ T cells, fewer expanded clones and increased TCR diversity than the aged group, suggesting age selection. Because donor CMV infection status was unknown, age-related changes in expanded clonotypes were potentially confounded. There was a strong correlation between observed TCR beta diversity and the percentage of naive T cells measured by flow cytometry. Estimates of total diversity based on one million sequenced T cells were regarded as lower bounds and as underestimates. Observed TCR beta diversity per million T cells fell roughly linearly with age, and a significant reduction was already apparent by age around 40. Conclusive comparison of naive and antigen-experienced compartments was prevented by the profiling of bulk unsorted PBMCs.

Library prep was done by 5' RACE. The instrument was an Illumina HiSeq 2500. A second PCR of about 7 to 12 cycles was run with a J-beta primer mix and a sample-barcoded 5' primer. Each TCR beta cDNA molecule received a unique molecular identifier from a template-switch 5' adaptor carrying 12 random nucleotides. Each sample yielded at least 3 million CDR3-containing paired-end reads. First-strand cDNA was synthesized from all RNA with the Mint cDNA synthesis kit, primed by a TRBC-specific oligonucleotide. All cDNA was treated with uracil-DNA glycosylase and then went through a first 18-cycle PCR with the universal primers M1SS and BC2_uni_R. In the original analysis: For normalization, 1 million high-quality reads were randomly selected from each sample, with every read carrying a distinct molecular identifier. Reads with shared molecular identifiers were discarded instead of being binned into consensus sequences. CDR3 identification, clonotype clustering and error correction used MiTCR with a Q25 quality threshold and the strictest error-elimination algorithm. A nonparametric unseen species model with Euler transformation was used to estimate lower-bound total TCR beta diversity. Using fastp at Q25 and MiXCR, TCRdb reprocessed the public reads and kept productive beta chains. Each CDR3 protein gets just one entry, which takes the most common genes and DNA from the rows behind it. The V and J calls, along with clone size, are taken from TCRdb and not from the paper's own processing. Recorded for this sample are around 1,000,000 distinct CDR3 sequences; more than 30% of them occurred a single time. 13% of the sample goes to the ten largest clones.

Note on this clonotype: The antigen it recognizes is unknown. Per-base qualities were not stored, and no clone one base away is much larger.

The V end gives up 3 bases and the J end 4 bases, leaving 2 bases in the junction not matched to a gene. There are 14 amino acids in the CDR3, from cysteine to phenylalanine inclusive. The DNA shown is the 42-base CDR3, in frame from base 1. According to the germline V gene (reference sequence), CDR1 reads LGHDT and CDR2 reads YNNKEL. Donors were 35 to 40 systemically healthy Caucasian individuals from Russia aged roughly 6 to 90 years. Approximately 9.7 milliliters of peripheral blood were drawn from each donor into EDTA-treated Vacutainer tubes. Ficoll-Paque density-gradient centrifugation was used to isolate PBMCs, with at least 7 million per sample. Trizol reagent was used to extract total RNA from the PBMCs, yielding at least 5 micrograms per sample. For every donor, an aliquot of PBMCs went through flow cytometry to measure the percentages of naive CD45RAhigh/CD27high T cells.

The TCR originated in a man aged 18 to 30 in good health. Recombination connected TRBV3-1 to TRBJ1-2; 10 central bases correspond to TRBD1. Sequenced: blood. The DNA sequence is TGTGCCAGCAGCCAGAGACAGGGGGCCTATGGCTACACCTTC. This gives the protein CASSQRQGAYGYTF. The full variable domain, with segments outside the CDR3 supplied by the reference TRBV3-1 and TRBJ1-2 proteins, appears as DTAVSQTPKYLVTQMGNDKSIKCEQNLGHDTMYWYKQDSKKFLKIMFSYNNKELIINETVPNRFSPKSPDKAHLNLHINSLELGDSAVYFCASSQRQGAYGYTFGSGTRLTVV.